This T cell receptor beta chain was profiled in a study of blood T cell repertoires in COVID-19. As for the study in general: COVID-19 samples collected from the United States, Italy and Spain covered acute and convalescent phases. T cells, B-cell-depleted T cells, or PBMCs supplied cDNA or gDNA.

With 6 bases removed from V and 3 bases from J, the gap between germline ends came to 18 bases. Germline V CDR1 and CDR2: SGHTA, FQGNSA. This CDR3 spans 16 amino acids. Study processing details: Amplifying reference gene primers gave estimates of nucleated cell counts. Clones were sequenced by immunoSEQ multiplex PCR, and TCRdb holds only the in-frame ones, with some missing. The V and J calls and clone size come from that table; D and trimming were worked out from the DNA. In the table there are around 380,000 clones, about four fifths of which are singletons. The clonotype comes from a human donor with acute or convalescent COVID-19. The donor label of this sample is uncertain. V gene TRBV7-2 combines with J gene TRBJ1-3; possible D gene TRBD1, 6 bases. Sample: peripheral blood. CDR3 sequence: CASREWSGGVGNTIYF. CDR3 nucleotides: TGTGCCAGCAGAGAATGGTCTGGGGGCGTTGGAAACACCATATATTTT.